The 5 T cell receptor beta chains reported below all come from one sample, sequenced in a study of T cell responses to AZD1222 COVID-19 vaccine. Generated by immunoSEQ multiplex PCR, the TCRdb table keeps only in-frame clones and is missing some. The sample lists around 120,000 clones, about 93% occurring once. The sequencing here drew on peripheral blood, taken 28 days after the second AZD1222 dose. Receptor source: an adult who received the AZD1222 COVID-19 vaccine.

A single count supports this clone. The genes are TRBV27 and TRBJ2-1, with D maybe TRBD1 (6 bases). CDR1 and CDR2 from the germline V gene are MNHEY and SMNVEV (reference sequence). The CDR3 sequence is 17 residues long. V lost 9 bases and J lost 7, with 28 bases in between. CDR3 DNA: TGTGCCAGTTCCATCCTACGAGGGACAAGCATAGTAAATGAGCAGTTCTTC. It is translated as CASSILRGTSIVNEQFF.

This clone is a singleton in its sample. This chain links TRBV4-1 with TRBJ1-3; tentative D call: TRBD1 (6 bases). The CDR3 is 15 residues long. V was trimmed by 3 bases and J by 2 bases, leaving 11 bases between them. The germline CDR1 and CDR2 sequences are MGHRA and YSYEKL. The CDR3 protein is CASSQVTGPGNTIYF. The CDR3 region has the DNA TGCGCCAGCAGCCAGGTTACAGGGCCTGGAAACACCATATATTTT.

The rearrangement joins TRBV6-5 to TRBJ1-2, with 10 positions matching TRBD1. The germline V gene has CDR1 MNHEY and CDR2 SVGAGI. The V and J ends lost 6 bases and 2 bases, in that order; junction bases with no gene match: 3. CDR3 length equals 14 residues. CDR3 amino acids: CASRTGQGNYGYTF. The DNA of the CDR3 is TGTGCCAGCAGAACGGGACAGGGGAACTATGGCTACACCTTC.

This rearrangement joins TRBV2 to TRBJ2-7; D assignment may be TRBD1 or TRBD2 (6 bases each). Germline CDR1 and CDR2: SNHLY and FYNNEI. V was trimmed by 8 bases and J by 5 bases, leaving 16 bases between them. The CDR3 runs to 13 residues. The CDR3 DNA reads as TGTGCCAGCGGGGGGCTGTTCATGAACGAGCAGTACTTC. Its translation is CASGGLFMNEQYF.

The chain recombines TRBV28 with TRBJ2-5; tentatively, D is TRBD1 (6 bases). The ends were cut back, 5 bases at V and 5 bases at J, with 15 bases in the middle. The germline V gene encodes CDR1 MDHEN and CDR2 SYDVKM. The CDR3 length is 14 residues. CDR3 protein: CASSLIRGRETQYF. The CDR3 DNA follows: TGTGCCAGCAGTCTTATCAGGGGCAGGGAGACCCAGTACTTC.